The present T cell receptor beta chain was sequenced within a study of T-cell memory formation after mild COVID-19. Overall study context: Clusters of TCRs were largely donor specific.

General study findings and limits: There were some responding clones in pre-infection memory, which suggested that cross-reactive memory had joined. Whether day 37 second-wave clones are SARS-CoV-2-specific was not confirmed. Contracting CD4+ clones sat mainly in CM and EM; CD8+ in EMRA.

TCRdb ran MiXCR on the 5' RACE reads and lists one entry per CDR3 protein. The data hold under 400,000 distinct CDR3 sequences, with roughly 21% observed a single time. This clonotype was seen more than once but under ten times. The antigen remains undetermined. The sequencing input was PBMCs or a T cell subset sorted from them (not recorded which). The receptor's source is an adult woman who had mild COVID-19 (a few samples of this study predate the infection). Cell type and time point are not known.

CDR3 protein: CASSYGTGSKEQYF. In DNA, the CDR3 is TGCGCCAGCAGCTATGGGACAGGGAGTAAGGAGCAGTACTTC. The V gene is TRBV5-1, the J gene TRBJ2-7; 9 bases are shared with TRBD1. The germline gives CDR1 SGHRS, CDR2 YFSETQ. The CDR3 covers 14 residues. The junction had 8 bases not matched to a gene; V was cut back by 3 bases and J by 7 bases.